The clone carrying this TCR beta chain was seen many times. Its target is not known. Possible read error: a much larger clone is one base away. This entry comes from a study of Graves' ophthalmopathy and Graves' hyperthyroidism. Background on the study: Researchers obtained peripheral blood at initial diagnosis, before any treatment had begun. Study-level results: Progression of ophthalmopathy was predicted by the model with less than 71% sensitivity and about 72% specificity. In blood, most expanded thyroid clonotypes above 0.001 frequency were also detected.

Having ophthalmopathy, the donors showed moderate-to-severe activity, CAS ≥3 and NOSPECS ≥4, with disease lasting under 3 months. The TCR beta CDR3 regions underwent amplification from RNA transcripts. The workflow started with a first-round RT-PCR run with HTBI primers and then moved on to a second-round multiplex PCR. From the multiplex PCR reads, TCRdb called clonotypes with MiXCR, one entry per CDR3 protein. The data show roughly 500,000 distinct CDR3 sequences, approximately 15% seen once. This CDR3 spans 14 amino acids. Trimming removed 5 bases from V and 3 bases from J; junction bases left unmatched: 6. Germline V lookup: CDR1 MDHEN, CDR2 SYDVKM.

The sequence came from a woman in her 30s with Graves' ophthalmopathy. The V call is TRBV28, the J call TRBJ1-1; 7 bases align to TRBD1. Sequenced sample: blood. The CDR3 sequence: CASSTAGGDTEAFF. CDR3 DNA sequence: TGTGCCAGCAGTACAGCAGGGGGGGACACTGAAGCTTTCTTT.